This TCR beta chain originates from a study of cytomegalovirus exposure and HLA in healthy donors. The CDR3 is 16 amino acids. The junction had 2 bases not matched to a gene; V was cut back by 0 bases and J by 3 bases. Germline V gene lookup returns CDR1 SGHDN and CDR2 FVKESK. In the PCR, 60 Vbeta and 13 Jbeta primers were used. TCRdb's table, derived via immunoSEQ multiplex PCR, lists solely in-frame clones and lacks some. The sample records roughly 92,000 clones, roughly 80% being singletons. Comment on this clone: Its matching antigen is unknown.

Findings of the study overall: Through in vitro validation, a few CMV-associated chains were shown to be specific for CMV antigens. In most subjects, TCR beta sequences reportedly gave accurate predictions of HLA-A and HLA-B alleles. Prior analysis indicated that the majority of TCR beta V segments exhibited productivity approximately 90% or approximately 30% of the time.

The sequence was obtained from a man aged 50 to 59 in good health and CMV-seropositive. The V gene is TRBV14, the J gene TRBJ2-2; 9 bases line up with TRBD2. The sequenced sample consisted of PBMCs. CDR3 region: CASSQEGLAYTGELFF. CDR3 sequence (DNA): TGTGCCAGCAGCCAAGAGGGACTAGCTTACACCGGGGAGCTGTTTTTT.